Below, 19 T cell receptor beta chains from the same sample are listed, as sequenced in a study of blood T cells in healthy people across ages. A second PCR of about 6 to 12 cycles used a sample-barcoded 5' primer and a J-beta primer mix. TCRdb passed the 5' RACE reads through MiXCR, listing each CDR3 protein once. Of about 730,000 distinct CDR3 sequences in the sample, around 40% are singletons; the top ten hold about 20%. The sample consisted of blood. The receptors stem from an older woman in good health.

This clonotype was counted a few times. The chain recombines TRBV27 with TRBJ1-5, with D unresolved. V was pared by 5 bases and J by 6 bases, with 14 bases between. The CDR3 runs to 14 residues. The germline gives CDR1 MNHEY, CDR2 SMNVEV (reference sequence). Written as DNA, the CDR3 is TGTGCCAGCAGTGACGTTGGTCCAACTCAGCCCCAGCATTTT. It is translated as CASSDVGPTQPQHF.

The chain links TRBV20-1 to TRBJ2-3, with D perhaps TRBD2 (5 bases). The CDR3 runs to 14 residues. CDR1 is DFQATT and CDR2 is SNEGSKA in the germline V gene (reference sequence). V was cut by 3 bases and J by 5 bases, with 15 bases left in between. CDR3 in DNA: TGCAGTGCTAGTAAGGTGGCGGGCAGAGATACGCAGTATTTT. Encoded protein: CSASKVAGRDTQYF.

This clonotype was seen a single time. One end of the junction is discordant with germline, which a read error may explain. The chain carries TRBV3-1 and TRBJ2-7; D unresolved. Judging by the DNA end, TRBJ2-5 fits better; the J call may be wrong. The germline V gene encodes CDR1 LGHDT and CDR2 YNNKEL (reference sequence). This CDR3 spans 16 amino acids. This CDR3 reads CTSSQLKEIGRETQYF. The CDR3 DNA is TGTACCAGCAGCCAACTAAAGGAGATCGGTAGGGAGACCCAGTACTTC.

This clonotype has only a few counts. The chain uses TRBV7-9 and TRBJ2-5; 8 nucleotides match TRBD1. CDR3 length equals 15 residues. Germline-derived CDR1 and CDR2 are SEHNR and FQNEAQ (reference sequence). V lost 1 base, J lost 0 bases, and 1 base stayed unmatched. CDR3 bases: TGTGCCAGCAGCTTAGAGGACAGGGACCAAGAGACCCAGTACTTC. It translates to CASSLEDRDQETQYF.

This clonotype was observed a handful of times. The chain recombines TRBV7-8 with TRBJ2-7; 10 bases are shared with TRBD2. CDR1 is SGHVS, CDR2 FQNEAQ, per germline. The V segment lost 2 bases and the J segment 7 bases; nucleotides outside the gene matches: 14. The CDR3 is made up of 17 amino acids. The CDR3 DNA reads TGTGCCAGCAGCTTAACTAGTTGGGCTAGCGGGAGCGGTGAGCAGTACTTC. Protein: CASSLTSWASGSGEQYF.

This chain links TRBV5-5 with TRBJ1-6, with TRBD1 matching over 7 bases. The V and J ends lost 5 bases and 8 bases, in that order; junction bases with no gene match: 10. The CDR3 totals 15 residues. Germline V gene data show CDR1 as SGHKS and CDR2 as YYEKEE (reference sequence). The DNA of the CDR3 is TGTGCCAGCAGTTACCCGGGACAGTACGATTCACCCCTCCACTTT. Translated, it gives CASSYPGQYDSPLHF.

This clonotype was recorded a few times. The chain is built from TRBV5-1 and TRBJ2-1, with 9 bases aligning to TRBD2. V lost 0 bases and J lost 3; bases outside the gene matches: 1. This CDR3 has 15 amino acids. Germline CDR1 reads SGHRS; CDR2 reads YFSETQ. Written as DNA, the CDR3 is TGCGCCAGCAGCTTGGGGACTAGCGACTACAATGAGCAGTTCTTC. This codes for CASSLGTSDYNEQFF.

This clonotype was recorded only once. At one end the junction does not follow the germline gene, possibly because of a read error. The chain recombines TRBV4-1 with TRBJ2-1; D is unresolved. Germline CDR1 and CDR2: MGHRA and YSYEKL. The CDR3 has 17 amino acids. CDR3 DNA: TGCGCCAGCAGCCAAGATAGGCAGCGCCGCTCCTACAATGGGCAGTTCTTC. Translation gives CASSQDRQRRSYNGQFF.

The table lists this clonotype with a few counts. The CDR3 sequence is CASRDRGGAVDNEQFF. CDR3 DNA sequence: TGTGCCAGCAGAGACAGAGGGGGGGCGGTCGACAATGAGCAGTTCTTC. This chain links TRBV6-2 or TRBV6-3 with TRBJ2-1; tentatively, D is TRBD2 (7 bases). The V and J ends lost 6 bases and 5 bases respectively, with 20 bases between them. This CDR3 is built from 16 residues. Germline assignment: CDR1 MNHEY and CDR2 SVGEGT.

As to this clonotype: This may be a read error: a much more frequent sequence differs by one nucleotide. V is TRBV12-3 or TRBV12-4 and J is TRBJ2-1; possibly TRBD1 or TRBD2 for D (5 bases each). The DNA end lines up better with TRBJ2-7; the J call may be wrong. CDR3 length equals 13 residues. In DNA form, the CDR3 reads TGTGCCAGCATGAGGGGAAACTCCGACGAGCAGTACTTC. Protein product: CASMRGNSDEQYF.

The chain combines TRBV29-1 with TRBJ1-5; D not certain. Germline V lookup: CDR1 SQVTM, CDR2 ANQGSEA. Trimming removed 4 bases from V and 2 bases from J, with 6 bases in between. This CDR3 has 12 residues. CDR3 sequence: CSVVFGNQPQHF. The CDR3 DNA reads TGCAGCGTTGTATTCGGCAATCAGCCCCAGCATTTT.

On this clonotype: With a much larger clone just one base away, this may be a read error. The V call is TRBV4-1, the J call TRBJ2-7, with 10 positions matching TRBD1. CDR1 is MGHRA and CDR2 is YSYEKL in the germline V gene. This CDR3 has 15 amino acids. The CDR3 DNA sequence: TGCGACAGCAGCCAAGGGACAGGGGTGACATACGAGCAGTACTTC. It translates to CDSSQGTGVTYEQYF.

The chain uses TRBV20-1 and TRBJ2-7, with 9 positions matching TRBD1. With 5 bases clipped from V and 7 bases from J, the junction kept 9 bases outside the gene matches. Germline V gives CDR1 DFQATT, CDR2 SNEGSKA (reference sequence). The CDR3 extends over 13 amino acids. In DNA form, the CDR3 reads TGCAGTGCTGGAAGACAGGGGACAGGGGAGCAGTACTTC. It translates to CSAGRQGTGEQYF.

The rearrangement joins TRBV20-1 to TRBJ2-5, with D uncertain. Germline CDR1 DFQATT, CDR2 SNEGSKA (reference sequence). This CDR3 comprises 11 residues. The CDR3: CTPDSQETQYF. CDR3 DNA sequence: TGCACCCCGGATAGCCAAGAGACCCAGTACTTC.

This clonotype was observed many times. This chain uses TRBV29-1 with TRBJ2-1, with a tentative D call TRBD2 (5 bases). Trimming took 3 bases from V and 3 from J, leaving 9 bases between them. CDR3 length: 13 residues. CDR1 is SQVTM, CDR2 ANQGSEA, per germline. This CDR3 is CSVESGIYNEQFF. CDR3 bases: TGCAGCGTTGAGTCGGGGATCTACAATGAGCAGTTCTTC.

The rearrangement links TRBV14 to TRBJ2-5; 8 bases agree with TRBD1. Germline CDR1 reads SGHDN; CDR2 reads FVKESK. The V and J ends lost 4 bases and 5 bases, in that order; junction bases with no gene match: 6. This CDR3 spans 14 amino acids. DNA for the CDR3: TGTGCCAGCAGCCGAACCAGGGGGCTGGAGACCCAGTACTTC. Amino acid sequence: CASSRTRGLETQYF.

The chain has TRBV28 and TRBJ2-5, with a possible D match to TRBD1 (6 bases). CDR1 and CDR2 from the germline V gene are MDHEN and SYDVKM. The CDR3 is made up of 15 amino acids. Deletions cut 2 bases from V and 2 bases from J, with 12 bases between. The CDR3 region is CASSLGGGQQETQYF. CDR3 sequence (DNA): TGTGCCAGCAGTTTAGGGGGCGGACAACAAGAGACCCAGTACTTC.

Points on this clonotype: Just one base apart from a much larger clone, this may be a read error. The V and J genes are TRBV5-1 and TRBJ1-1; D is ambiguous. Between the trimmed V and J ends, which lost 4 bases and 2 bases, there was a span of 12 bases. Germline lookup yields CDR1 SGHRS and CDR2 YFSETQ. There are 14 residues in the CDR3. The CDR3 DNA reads TGCGCCAGCAGCGTGAACCGGGCCAACACTGAAGCTTTCTTT. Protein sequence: CASSVNRANTEAFF.

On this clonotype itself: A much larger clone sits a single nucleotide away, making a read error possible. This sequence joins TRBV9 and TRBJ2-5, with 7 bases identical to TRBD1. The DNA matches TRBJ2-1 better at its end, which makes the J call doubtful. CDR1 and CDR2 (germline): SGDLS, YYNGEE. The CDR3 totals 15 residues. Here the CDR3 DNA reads TGTGCCAGCAGCCTAAACAGGGGACCCCAAGAGACCCAGTTCTTC. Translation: CASSLNRGPQETQFF.